This T cell receptor beta chain was sequenced for a study of long-term antiretroviral therapy in people with HIV. The CDR3 runs to 16 residues. Trimming removed 5 bases from V and 0 bases from J, with 14 bases in between. Germline CDR1 is LNHDA and CDR2 is SQIVND (reference sequence). Researchers ran immunoSEQ v3.0 at survey level. TCRdb's copy holds only in-frame clones and misses some; the assay was immunoSEQ multiplex PCR. The table records roughly 12,000 clones, roughly 80% of them present only once. This clone appeared a few times. The chain couples TRBV19 to TRBJ1-5, with a tentative D call TRBD1 (5 bases). The receptor was derived from a woman between 40 and 55 years old with HIV. This material consisted of unsorted PBMCs, taken 0.8 years before starting antiretroviral therapy. CDR3 region: CASSWGSSNSNQPQHF. The CDR3 DNA sequence: TGTGCCAGTAGTTGGGGGTCGAGTAATAGCAATCAGCCCCAGCATTTT. Complete variable domain (other parts from reference TRBV19 and TRBJ1-5): DGGITQSPKYLFRKEGQNVTLSCEQNLNHDAMYWYRQDPGQGLRLIYYSQIVNDFQKGDIAEGYSVSREKKESFPLTVTSAQKNPTAFYLCASSWGSSNSNQPQHFGDGTRLSIL.